These 26 T cell receptor beta chains share one sample of origin, sequenced in a study of T cell changes during pregnancy in multiple sclerosis. Using immunoSEQ multiplex PCR, the repertoire was profiled, and TCRdb retains in-frame clones only, with some absent. The sample lists tens of thousands of clones, 91% seen once, with less than 2% in the top ten. This specimen was peripheral blood, taken after pregnancy. Source of these receptors: a female donor in good health, enrolled as a control in a pregnancy study.

With respect to this clone: A read error may account for a junction end that differs from germline. The chain uses TRBV28 and TRBJ1-4; no firm D call. CDR3 length: 15 amino acids. Germline V gene sequence: CDR1 MDHEN, CDR2 SYDVKM. As DNA, the CDR3 is TGTGCCAGCAGTTTATCAGGCCTACAGAATGGAAAACTGTTTTTT. Translated: CASSLSGLQNGKLFF.

The J gene is TRBJ1-2, the V gene TRBV4-1; D may be TRBD1 (6 bases). This CDR3 is built from 13 residues. The V gene lost 4 bases and the J gene lost 2 bases, with 8 bases spanning the gap. Per germline, CDR1 MGHRA and CDR2 YSYEKL. In DNA form, the CDR3 reads TGCGCCAGCAGCCTAGGGGGAAACTATGGCTACACCTTC. Its protein is CASSLGGNYGYTF.

This sequence joins TRBV7-2 and TRBJ2-1; 13 bases fit TRBD2. Looked up from germline, CDR1 is SGHTA and CDR2 is FQGNSA. The ends lost 5 bases at V and 6 bases at J; junction bases unmatched: 1. The CDR3 runs 14 residues. The CDR3 DNA sequence: TGTGCCAGCAGCCGGACTAGCGGGAGCAATGAGCAGTTCTTC. It specifies CASSRTSGSNEQFF. Full variable domain (outside the CDR3, taken from reference TRBV7-2 and TRBJ2-1): GAGVSQSPSNKVTEKGKDVELRCDPISGHTALYWYRQSLGQGLEFLIYFQGNSAPDKSGLPSDRFSAERTGGSVSTLTIQRTQQEDSAVYLCASSRTSGSNEQFFGPGTRLTVL.

The chain is built from TRBV5-1 and TRBJ1-1; D is uncertain. The V end was cut by 0 bases, the J end by 8 bases, with 11 bases between. CDR3 length equals 13 residues. Per the germline V gene, CDR1 is SGHRS and CDR2 is YFSETQ. CDR3 amino acids: CASSLGGGNEAFF. The CDR3 DNA reads as TGCGCCAGCAGCTTGGGGGGAGGCAACGAAGCTTTCTTT.

CDR3 loop: CASSSPRGAGGQNEQFF. Written as DNA, the CDR3 is TGTGCCAGCAGCTCGCCTCGGGGAGCGGGGGGGCAAAATGAGCAGTTCTTC. The V gene is TRBV7-2, the J gene TRBJ2-1, with TRBD2 matching over 10 bases. CDR3 length equals 17 residues. Germline CDR1 SGHTA, CDR2 FQGNSA. With V trimmed by 4 bases and J by 7 bases, 13 bases remained unmatched.

The chain carries TRBV7-8 and TRBJ1-1; 8 bases map to TRBD1. The CDR3 has 14 residues. Germline V CDR1 and CDR2: SGHVS, FQNEAQ. The trim removed 5 bases at V and 6 bases at J, leaving 8 bases unmatched. The CDR3 bases are TGTGCCAGCAGCGGGACAGGCCTGGGCTCTGAAGCTTTCTTT. This codes for CASSGTGLGSEAFF.

The J gene is TRBJ2-3, the V gene TRBV7-2; 15 nucleotides line up with TRBD2. The CDR3 covers 17 residues. V shed 5 bases and J 2 bases; nucleotides not matched to a gene: 5. CDR1 is SGHTA and CDR2 is FQGNSA in the germline V gene. The CDR3 DNA reads as TGTGCCAGCAGCCCCGGACTAGCGGGGGGGCTCACAGATACGCAGTATTTT. Translating it yields CASSPGLAGGLTDTQYF.

The DNA for the CDR3 is TGCGCCAGCAGCCACGTAGGAGTGGGACAGGACGCTTATGGCTACACCTTC. Its protein product is CASSHVGVGQDAYGYTF. The genes are TRBV4-3 and TRBJ1-2, with 8 bases aligning to TRBD1. Germline assignment: CDR1 LGHNA and CDR2 YSLEER. V dropped 3 bases and J dropped 5; count of bases not matched to a gene: 14. The CDR3 contains 17 residues.

The rearrangement links TRBV19 to TRBJ1-5, with 9 bases matching TRBD1. This CDR3 contains 15 residues. Germline V CDR1 and CDR2: LNHDA, SQIVND (reference sequence). The V and J ends lost 3 bases and 3 bases, in that order; junction bases with no gene match: 3. The CDR3 loop reads CASSIWDRDNQPQHF. For the CDR3, the DNA is TGTGCCAGTAGTATCTGGGACAGGGACAATCAGCCCCAGCATTTT.

The chain uses TRBV10-3 and TRBJ1-2; D possibly corresponds to TRBD1 (5 bases). Germline CDR1 reads ENHRY; CDR2 reads SYGVKD. The CDR3 is made up of 14 amino acids. V lost 4 bases and J 3 bases, leaving 12 bases between the germline ends. Here the CDR3 DNA reads TGTGCCATCAGTGTCCTCGGGGGGGACTATGGCTACACCTTC. Translated, it gives CAISVLGGDYGYTF.

The CDR3 here is CASSKTGGVMNTEAFF. CDR3 in DNA: TGTGCCAGCAGCAAAACAGGGGGTGTCATGAACACTGAAGCTTTCTTT. The rearrangement links TRBV27 to TRBJ1-1; 8 nucleotides line up with TRBD1. Looked up from germline, CDR1 is MNHEY and CDR2 is SMNVEV (reference sequence). The CDR3 spans 16 residues. The V gene end was trimmed by 6 bases and the J gene end by 0 bases; junction bases not matched to a gene: 9.

In DNA, the CDR3 is TGCGCCAGCAGCCAAGATGGGGAGGCCTCTGGGGCCAACGTCCTGACTTTC. Residues: CASSQDGEASGANVLTF. The chain joins TRBV4-3 to TRBJ2-6; D might be TRBD2 (6 bases). V was pared by 0 bases and J by 0 bases, with 9 bases between. This CDR3 region has 17 residues. The germline gives CDR1 LGHNA, CDR2 YSLEER.

The chain links TRBV9 to TRBJ2-3; 8 bases align to TRBD1. The CDR3 is 15 residues long. V gave up 4 bases and J gave up 2 bases; unmatched junction bases: 6. The germline gives CDR1 SGDLS, CDR2 YYNGEE. The CDR3 loop reads CASSPRTGYTDTQYF. Here the CDR3 DNA reads TGTGCCAGCAGCCCTAGGACAGGGTACACAGATACGCAGTATTTT.

The sample holds one count of this clone. This chain connects TRBV5-5 to TRBJ1-3; tentatively, D is TRBD1 (6 bases). There are 15 residues in the CDR3. Trimming cost V 3 bases and J 2 bases, with 12 bases left between them. CDR1 is SGHKS and CDR2 is YYEKEE in the germline V gene (reference sequence). Written as DNA, the CDR3 is TGTGCCAGCAGCTCCCTAGCAGGGGCTGGAAACACCATATATTTT. Encoded protein: CASSSLAGAGNTIYF.

The rearrangement joins TRBV14 to TRBJ1-1; D unclear. V lost 3 bases to trimming and J lost 0 bases, with 5 bases between them. The V gene's germline CDR1 is SGHDN and CDR2 FVKESK. The CDR3 is made up of 13 amino acids. CDR3 coding DNA: TGTGCCAGCAGCCAGTTCATGAACACTGAAGCTTTCTTT. The encoded protein is CASSQFMNTEAFF.

The J gene is TRBJ1-2, the V gene TRBV5-1, with 8 bases aligning to TRBD1. Germline trimming cut 0 bases from V and 5 bases from J; bases unmatched to any gene: 3. The CDR3 sequence is 14 residues long. The germline gives CDR1 SGHRS, CDR2 YFSETQ. The CDR3 DNA sequence: TGCGCCAGCAGCTTGGGGACAGGGAAATATGGCTACACCTTC. It specifies CASSLGTGKYGYTF.

The sample holds one count of this clone. The chain joins TRBV5-1 to TRBJ2-7; 9 bases are a match to TRBD1. The germline CDR1 and CDR2 sequences are SGHRS and YFSETQ. The CDR3 runs to 15 residues. After removal of 4 bases from V and 2 bases from J, the junction contained 7 bases not matched to a gene. The CDR3 region is CASSVGTGFAYEQYF. As DNA, the CDR3 is TGCGCCAGCAGCGTCGGGACAGGGTTTGCCTACGAGCAGTACTTC.

The chain has TRBV7-9 and TRBJ1-2, with D unresolved. The CDR3 consists of 15 residues. Germline loops: CDR1 SEHNR, CDR2 FQNEAQ (reference sequence). With 4 bases removed from V and 4 bases from J, the gap between germline ends came to 16 bases. As DNA, the CDR3 is TGTGCCAGCAGCTCCCGGCCGGAGGGCGCCTATGGCTACACCTTC. Protein sequence: CASSSRPEGAYGYTF.

The chain carries TRBV18 and TRBJ1-4; D ambiguous. The V and J ends lost 3 bases and 7 bases respectively, with 12 bases between them. CDR1 and CDR2 from the germline V gene are KGHSH and LQKENI. The CDR3 has 14 amino acids. DNA for the CDR3: TGTGCCAGCTCACCTACAGTATCGAGTGAAAAACTGTTTTTT. Amino acids: CASSPTVSSEKLFF. Full variable domain (outside the CDR3, taken from reference TRBV18 and TRBJ1-4): NAGVMQNPRHLVRRRGQEARLRCSPMKGHSHVYWYRQLPEEGLKFMVYLQKENIIDESGMPKERFSAEFPKEGPSILRIQQVVRGDSAAYFCASSPTVSSEKLFFGSGTQLSVL.

The rearrangement links TRBV29-1 to TRBJ2-7; the D gene is possibly TRBD2 (6 bases). V lost 7 bases and J 3 bases, leaving 13 bases between the germline ends. Germline V gives CDR1 SQVTM, CDR2 ANQGSEA. This CDR3 comprises 12 residues. In nucleotides, the CDR3 is TGCAGCGCAGGCGCGGGGATCTACGAGCAGTACTTC. It encodes CSAGAGIYEQYF.

This rearrangement joins TRBV6-1 to TRBJ1-4; D might be TRBD1 (5 bases). Germline values: CDR1 MNHNS, CDR2 SASEGT. The V gene lost 1 base and the J gene lost 2 bases, with 11 bases spanning the gap. The CDR3 loop spans 16 amino acids. CDR3 region: CASSEVPAGTNEKLFF. The CDR3 DNA is TGTGCCAGCAGTGAAGTCCCTGCAGGGACTAATGAAAAACTGTTTTTT.

The chain joins TRBV27 to TRBJ1-2, with 7 bases aligning to TRBD1. The CDR3 consists of 13 residues. J was trimmed by 6 bases and V by 5 bases; bases with no gene match: 6. The V gene's germline CDR1 is MNHEY and CDR2 SMNVEV (reference sequence). In DNA form, the CDR3 reads TGTGCCAGCAGTGAGAGGGGGCGGGATGGCTACACCTTC. Protein: CASSERGRDGYTF.

V is TRBV7-3 and J is TRBJ1-6, with unresolved D. Trimming cost V 2 bases and J 8 bases, with 10 bases left between them. Germline V lookup: CDR1 SGHTA, CDR2 FQGTGA. The CDR3 is made up of 14 amino acids. This chain's CDR3 is CASSLGETDSPLHF. The CDR3 nucleotides are TGTGCCAGCAGCTTAGGAGAGACCGATTCACCCCTCCACTTT. The full variable domain, with the rest looked up from reference TRBV7-3 and TRBJ1-6, is GAGVSQTPSNKVTEKGKYVELRCDPISGHTALYWYRQSLGQGPEFLIYFQGTGAADDSGLPNDRFFAVRPEGSVSTLKIQRTERGDSAVYLCASSLGETDSPLHFGNGTRLTVT.

V usage is TRBV19 and J usage is TRBJ1-2, with a weak D call TRBD1 (5 bases). CDR1 is LNHDA and CDR2 is SQIVND in the germline V gene (reference sequence). Trimming removed 5 bases at V and 8 bases at J, with 21 bases between. CDR3 length: 15 residues. The CDR3: CASSSALGGGRGYTF. The CDR3 bases are TGTGCCAGTAGTTCCGCCCTCGGGGGGGGTAGGGGCTACACCTTC.

This chain links TRBV6-1 with TRBJ1-5, with 8 bases that match TRBD1. The germline gives CDR1 MNHNS, CDR2 SASEGT. V shed 6 bases, J shed 7 bases, and the junction held 11 bases outside the gene matches. The CDR3 runs to 15 residues. The CDR3 here is CASRAGQVITQPQHF. The DNA for the CDR3 is TGTGCCAGCAGGGCGGGACAGGTAATCACACAGCCCCAGCATTTT.

A single count supports this clone. The chain recombines TRBV7-9 with TRBJ1-2, with 7 bases identical to TRBD1. The germline V gene encodes CDR1 SEHNR and CDR2 FQNEAQ (reference sequence). After removal of 5 bases from V and 8 bases from J, the junction contained 8 bases not matched to a gene. The length of the CDR3 is 13 residues. The DNA of the CDR3 is TGTGCCAGCAGCCTCGGACAGGCAATGGGCTACACCTTC. It codes for CASSLGQAMGYTF.